This is a list of T cell receptor beta chains from one sample in a study of untreated major depressive disorder. The data were produced by immunoSEQ multiplex PCR, yet TCRdb's version contains in-frame clones alone and is incomplete. The sample consists of some 27,000 clones, around 90% of them appearing once. Sequencing used CD4+ T cells from PBMCs. The origin of the receptors is a woman in her thirties with major depressive disorder. Each CDR3 is given with its conserved first and last residue. D genes are given only for firm matches. Clone size, where shown, is once, few, many, or a class for clones that have expanded.

v_call	d_call	cdr3_length	clone_size	j_call	cdr3_nt	cdr3_aa
TRBV18	-	14	-	TRBJ1-4	TGTGCCAGCTCACCACGGCAGGGTGCTGAAAAACTGTTTTTT	CASSPRQGAEKLFF
TRBV6-1	-	12	-	TRBJ1-2	TGTGCCAGCAGTGCGGACAGCTATGGCTACACCTTC	CASSADSYGYTF
TRBV5-6	-	16	-	TRBJ2-5	TGTGCCAGCAGCTTGGGCTATTCGTGGAGCCAAGAGACCCAGTACTTC	CASSLGYSWSQETQYF
TRBV5-1	TRBD1	14	-	TRBJ2-7	TGCGCCAGCACCCGGGACAGGAGCTCCTACGAGCAGTACTTC	CASTRDRSSYEQYF
TRBV11-2	-	13	-	TRBJ1-5	TGTGCCAGCAGCATATTTTCGGGACAGCCCCAGCATTTT	CASSIFSGQPQHF
TRBV19	-	14	once	TRBJ1-3	TGTGCCAGTAGGCTACGCGGGCAGTCGGACACCATATATTTT	CASRLRGQSDTIYF
TRBV9	TRBD2	14	-	TRBJ2-7	TGTGCCAGCAGCGTAGGGGTAGCGGGATACGAGCAGTACTTC	CASSVGVAGYEQYF
TRBV2	TRBD2	14	-	TRBJ2-2	TGTGCCAGTAGCGGGGGAAGATCAGTCGGGGAGCTGTTTTTT	CASSGGRSVGELFF
TRBV18	TRBD1	13	once	TRBJ1-5	TGTGCCAGCTCCCAGACAGGGGAAGAGCCCCAGCATTTT	CASSQTGEEPQHF
TRBV10-3	-	16	-	TRBJ2-1	TGTGCCATCAGGGACGCGAGACAGGGAGGAAACTATGAGCAGTTCTTC	CAIRDARQGGNYEQFF
TRBV14	-	16	-	TRBJ2-7	TGTGCCAGCAGCCTTGGCGGCAGACGGGCTGAGCGCGAGCAGTACTTC	CASSLGGRRAEREQYF
TRBV7-3	TRBD1	15	-	TRBJ1-1	TGTGCCAGCAGCGCACAGGGACAGGGGAACACTGAAGCTTTCTTT	CASSAQGQGNTEAFF
TRBV5-8	TRBD1	14	-	TRBJ2-7	TGTGCCAGCAGCGCGGGGACAGGGCCCTACGAGCAGTACTTC	CASSAGTGPYEQYF
TRBV4-2	-	17	-	TRBJ2-6	TGTGCCAGCAGCCCCAAGGTCGGCGTCTCTGGGGCCAACGTCCTGACTTTC	CASSPKVGVSGANVLTF
TRBV7-2	-	15	few	TRBJ2-7	TGTGCCAGCAGCTATGTCCCTGTGATAAACTACGAGCAGTACTTC	CASSYVPVINYEQYF
TRBV18	TRBD2	14	-	TRBJ2-5	TGTGCCAGCTCACCAAGGACTAGCGCGGAGACCCAGTACTTC	CASSPRTSAETQYF
TRBV7-2	-	13	-	TRBJ2-1	TGTGCCAGCAGCCCCCGGTTCGGCAATGAGCAGTTCTTC	CASSPRFGNEQFF
TRBV6-1	TRBD2	16	-	TRBJ2-2	TGTGCCAGCAGTGAGAGACTAGCGGCGAACACCGGGGAGCTGTTTTTT	CASSERLAANTGELFF